This T cell receptor (beta chain) is from a study of T cell responses to AZD1222 COVID-19 vaccine. Germline CDR1 SGHAT, CDR2 FQNNGV. The CDR3 consists of 12 residues. V lost 7 bases, J lost 9 bases, and 13 bases lay in between. This table comes from immunoSEQ multiplex PCR, and its TCRdb copy is limited to in-frame clones, with some not included. The data hold tens of thousands of clones, with around 89% observed a single time. The chain combines TRBV11-2 with TRBJ2-1; the D gene is possibly TRBD2 (5 bases). The sequencing here drew on peripheral blood, taken 28 days after the second AZD1222 dose. The origin of this receptor is an adult who received the AZD1222 COVID-19 vaccine. In DNA form, the CDR3 reads TGTGCCAGCACCAACGGGGAGAGTGAGCAGTTCTTC. It specifies CASTNGESEQFF.